Described below is a single T cell receptor beta chain sequence and its context. These data belong to a study of OX40 agonist ivuxolimab in advanced cancers. The data were produced by immunoSEQ multiplex PCR, yet TCRdb's version contains in-frame clones alone and is incomplete. The top ten clones hold approximately 0.2% of a sample with around 80,000 clones, roughly 90% of them seen once. The receptor comes from an adult with an advanced solid tumor such as melanoma, head and neck, liver or kidney cancer. This specimen consisted of CD4+ or CD8+ T cells sorted from blood, obtained in a trial of the OX40 agonist ivuxolimab.

CDR3 sequence: CASSETSRSTNEKLFF. The CDR3 nucleotides are TGTGCCAGTAGCGAAACCAGCCGGTCAACTAATGAAAAACTGTTTTTT. The rearrangement joins TRBV19 to TRBJ1-4, with D unresolved. The CDR3 length is 16 residues. Looked up from germline, CDR1 is LNHDA and CDR2 is SQIVND (reference sequence). The V and J ends lost 6 bases and 0 bases respectively, with 14 bases between them.